This TCR beta chain stems from a study of vaccination and CD4 T cells after COVID-19. Study-wide context: Comprising six males and four females, the convalescent participants counted two Hispanic individuals among them. Either the Pfizer-BioNTech BNT162b2 or Moderna mRNA-1273 vaccine was given as two doses. A median of 72 days (range 14 to 241) separated dose two from the taking of post-vaccine samples.

In the case of this clonotype: Its antigen is undetermined.

Treatment here: roughly ten-day PBMC culture with coronavirus spike peptide pools or control peptides (ViraFEST assay). Cultured CD4+ T cells had their DNA profiled by the Oncomine TCR Beta short-read assay. One entry per CDR3 protein results from TCRdb running MiXCR on the PCR reads. Of more than 9,000 distinct CDR3 sequences in the sample, just under 65% were seen once. General study points: It was found that, in convalescent patients, 304 of 307 vaccine-specific clones were spike mono-reactive.

The sample consisted of CD4+ T cells from blood, cultured in vitro. This TCR was recovered from a human donor who had recovered from COVID-19.

CDR3 sequence reads: CASEDRGRETQYF. The CDR3 nucleotides are TGTGCCAGCGAGGACAGGGGGCGGGAGACCCAGTACTTC. V gene TRBV6-1 combines with J gene TRBJ2-5, with 11 bases identical to TRBD1. This CDR3 comprises 13 residues. V lost 8 bases and J lost 5; bases outside the gene matches: 4. Germline V gene data show CDR1 as MNHNS and CDR2 as SASEGT.